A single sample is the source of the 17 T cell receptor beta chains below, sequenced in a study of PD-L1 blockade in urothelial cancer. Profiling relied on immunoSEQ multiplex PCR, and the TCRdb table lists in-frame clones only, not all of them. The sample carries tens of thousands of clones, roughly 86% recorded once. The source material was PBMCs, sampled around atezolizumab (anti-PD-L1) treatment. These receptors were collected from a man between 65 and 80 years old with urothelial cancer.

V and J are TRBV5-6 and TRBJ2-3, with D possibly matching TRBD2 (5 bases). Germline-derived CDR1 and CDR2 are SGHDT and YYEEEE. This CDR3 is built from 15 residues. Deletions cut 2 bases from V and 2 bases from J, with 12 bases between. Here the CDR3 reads CASSLGSLTTDTQYF. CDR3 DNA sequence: TGTGCCAGCAGCTTAGGGAGCCTTACCACAGATACGCAGTATTTT.

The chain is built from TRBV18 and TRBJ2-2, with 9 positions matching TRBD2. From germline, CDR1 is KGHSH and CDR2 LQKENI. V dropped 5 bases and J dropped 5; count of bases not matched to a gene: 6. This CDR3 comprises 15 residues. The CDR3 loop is CASSSSGKGTGELFF. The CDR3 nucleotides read TGTGCCAGCTCATCTAGCGGGAAGGGGACCGGGGAGCTGTTTTTT.

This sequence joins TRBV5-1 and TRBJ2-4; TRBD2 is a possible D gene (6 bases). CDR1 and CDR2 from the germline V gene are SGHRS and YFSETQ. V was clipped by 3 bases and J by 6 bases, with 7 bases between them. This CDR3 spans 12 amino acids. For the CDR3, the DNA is TGCGCCAGCAGCTCAGCGGGAAACATTCAGTACTTC. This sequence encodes CASSSAGNIQYF.

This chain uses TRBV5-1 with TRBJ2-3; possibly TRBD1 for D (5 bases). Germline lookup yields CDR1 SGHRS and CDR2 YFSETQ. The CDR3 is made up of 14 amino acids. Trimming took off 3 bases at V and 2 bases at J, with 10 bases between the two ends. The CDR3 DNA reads TGCGCCAGCAGCTCAGCCAGGGTCACAGATACGCAGTATTTT. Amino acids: CASSSARVTDTQYF.

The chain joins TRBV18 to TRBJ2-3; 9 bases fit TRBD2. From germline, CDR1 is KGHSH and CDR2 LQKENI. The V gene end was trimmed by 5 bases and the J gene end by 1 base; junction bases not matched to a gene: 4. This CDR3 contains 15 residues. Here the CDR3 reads CASSSAGGGTDTQYF. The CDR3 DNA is TGTGCCAGCTCATCGGCGGGAGGGGGCACAGATACGCAGTATTTT.

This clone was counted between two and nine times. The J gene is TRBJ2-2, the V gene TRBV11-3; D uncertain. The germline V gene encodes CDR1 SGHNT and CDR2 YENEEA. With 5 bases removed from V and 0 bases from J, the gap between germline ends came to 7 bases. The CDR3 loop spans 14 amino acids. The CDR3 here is CASSRGSNTGELFF. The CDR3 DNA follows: TGTGCCAGCAGCCGCGGATCGAACACCGGGGAGCTGTTTTTT.

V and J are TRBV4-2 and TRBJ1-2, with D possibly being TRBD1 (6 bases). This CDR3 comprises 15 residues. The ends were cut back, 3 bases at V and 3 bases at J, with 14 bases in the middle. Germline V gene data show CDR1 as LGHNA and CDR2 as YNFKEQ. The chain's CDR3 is CASSQGHRTDYGYTF. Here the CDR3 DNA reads TGTGCCAGCAGCCAGGGACACCGGACGGACTATGGCTACACCTTC.

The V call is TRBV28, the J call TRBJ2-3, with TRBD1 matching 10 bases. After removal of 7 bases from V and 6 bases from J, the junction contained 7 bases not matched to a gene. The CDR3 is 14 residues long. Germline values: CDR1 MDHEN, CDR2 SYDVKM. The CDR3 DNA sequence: TGTGCCAGCACTCGGACAGGGGGTGAGGATACGCAGTATTTT. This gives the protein CASTRTGGEDTQYF.

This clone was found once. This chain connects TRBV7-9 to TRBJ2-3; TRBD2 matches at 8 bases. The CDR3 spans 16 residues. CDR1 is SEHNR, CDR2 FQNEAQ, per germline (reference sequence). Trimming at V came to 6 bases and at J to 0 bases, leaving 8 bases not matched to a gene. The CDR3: CASSYPSGGSTDTQYF. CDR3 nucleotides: TGTGCCAGCAGTTACCCCAGCGGGGGAAGCACAGATACGCAGTATTTT.

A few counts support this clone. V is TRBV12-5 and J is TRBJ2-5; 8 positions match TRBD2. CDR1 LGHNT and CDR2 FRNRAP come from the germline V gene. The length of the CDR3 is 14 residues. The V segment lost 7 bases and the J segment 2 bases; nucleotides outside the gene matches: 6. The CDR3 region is CASAPSGGQETQYF. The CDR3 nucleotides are TGTGCTAGTGCCCCAAGCGGGGGACAAGAGACCCAGTACTTC.

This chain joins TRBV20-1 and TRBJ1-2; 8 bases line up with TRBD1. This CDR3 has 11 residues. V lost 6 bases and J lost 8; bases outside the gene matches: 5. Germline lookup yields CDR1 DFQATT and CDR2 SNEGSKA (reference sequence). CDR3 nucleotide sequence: TGCAGTGCCCCCACAGGGGGAGGCTACACCTTC. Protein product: CSAPTGGGYTF.

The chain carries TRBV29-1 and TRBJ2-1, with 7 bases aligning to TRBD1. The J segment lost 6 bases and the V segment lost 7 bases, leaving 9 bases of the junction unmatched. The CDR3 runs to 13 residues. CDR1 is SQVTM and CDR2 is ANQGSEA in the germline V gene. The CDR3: CSGGQELPNEQFF. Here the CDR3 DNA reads TGCAGCGGCGGACAGGAACTCCCCAATGAGCAGTTCTTC.

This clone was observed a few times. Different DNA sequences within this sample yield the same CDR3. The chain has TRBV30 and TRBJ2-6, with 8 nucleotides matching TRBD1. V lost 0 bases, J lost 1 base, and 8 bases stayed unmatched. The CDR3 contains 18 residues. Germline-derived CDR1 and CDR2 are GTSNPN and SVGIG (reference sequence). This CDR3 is CAWSVQAGGVSGANVLTF. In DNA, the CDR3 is TGTGCCTGGAGTGTGCAGGCAGGGGGCGTTTCTGGGGCCAACGTCCTGACTTTC.

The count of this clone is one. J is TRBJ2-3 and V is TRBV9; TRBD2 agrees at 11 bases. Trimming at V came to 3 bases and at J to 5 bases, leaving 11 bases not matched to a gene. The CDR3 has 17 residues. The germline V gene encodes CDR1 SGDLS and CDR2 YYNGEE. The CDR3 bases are TGTGCCAGCAGCGCTCGGCGAATTAGCGGGAGGGGAGATACGCAGTATTTT. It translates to CASSARRISGRGDTQYF.

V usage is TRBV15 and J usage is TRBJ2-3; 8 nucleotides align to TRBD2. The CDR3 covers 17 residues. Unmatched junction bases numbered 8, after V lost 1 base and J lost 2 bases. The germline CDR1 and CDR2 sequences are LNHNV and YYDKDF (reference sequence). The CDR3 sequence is CATSRAGRGVVTDTQYF. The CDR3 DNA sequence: TGTGCCACCAGCAGAGCAGGGCGGGGGGTAGTCACAGATACGCAGTATTTT.

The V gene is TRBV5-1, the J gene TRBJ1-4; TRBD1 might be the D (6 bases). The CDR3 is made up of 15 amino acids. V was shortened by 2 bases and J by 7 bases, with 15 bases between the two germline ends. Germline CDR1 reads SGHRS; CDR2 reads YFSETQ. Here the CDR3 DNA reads TGCGCCAGCAGCTTTGGTGGAACCAGGGGTGAAAAACTGTTTTTT. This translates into CASSFGGTRGEKLFF.

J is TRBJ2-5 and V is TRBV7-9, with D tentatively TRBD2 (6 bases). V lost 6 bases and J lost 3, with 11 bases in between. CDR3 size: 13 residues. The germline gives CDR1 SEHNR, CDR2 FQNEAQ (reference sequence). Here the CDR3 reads CASRPWGEETQYF. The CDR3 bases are TGTGCCAGCAGGCCTTGGGGGGAAGAGACCCAGTACTTC.